Below, one T cell receptor beta chain is given with its context. Its antigen is still unknown. Relative to the germline gene, one junction end is altered; a read error may explain this. Amplification started from genomic DNA. Multiplex PCR with 30 forward and 13 reverse primers amplified the TCR beta CDR3. Using its own MiXCR run on the multiplex PCR reads, TCRdb lists one record per CDR3 protein. Seen here are 250,000 to 300,000 distinct CDR3 sequences, approximately 50% observed once, and the top ten hold around 13%. The CDR3 is made up of 15 amino acids. The sample originates from a study of type 1 and type 2 diabetes patients. Study at large: From PBMCs, CD4+ and CD8+ T cells were isolated by magnetic microbeads. Study outcomes and limitations: Both CD4+ and CD8+ type 2 diabetes repertoires showed significantly higher diversity than type 1. Between type 2 diabetes and control samples, V and J usage averaged roughly 0.97 correlation.

This clonotype was sampled from a man between 18 and 29 years old with type 2 diabetes. The chain carries TRBV12-3 or TRBV12-4 and TRBJ2-2, with TRBD1 matching 8 bases. Sequenced: peripheral blood mononuclear cells (PBMCs). The chain's CDR3 is CASRSDREYSRGAVF. The CDR3 nucleotides read TGTGCCAGCAGATCGGACAGGGAATATAGCCGGGGAGCTGTTTTT.